This T cell receptor beta chain was recovered during a study of cytomegalovirus exposure and HLA in healthy donors. CDR1 SGHRS and CDR2 YFSETQ come from the germline V gene. Trimming stripped 7 bases from V and 2 bases from J, with 16 bases between. CDR3 length equals 14 residues. Primers included in the PCR were 60 Vbeta and 13 Jbeta primers. Per the original methods: Counted up in a later analysis, unique TCR beta chains came to about 80 million, with around 10 million shared. The protocol was immunoSEQ multiplex PCR, while the TCRdb copy is restricted to in-frame clones and leaves out a portion. The V and J calls and the clone size are those of that table, but D and trimming were determined from the DNA. The top ten hold 2.5% to 3% of the sample, which has about 200,000 clones, approximately 81% seen once.

The chain has TRBV5-1 and TRBJ2-7, with D possibly being TRBD2 (5 bases). The sample consisted of PBMCs. This receptor was taken from a man between 25 and 39 years old in good health and CMV-seronegative. The CDR3 spells CASQYEGPAYEQYF. CDR3 sequence (DNA): TGCGCCAGCCAATACGAGGGCCCGGCCTACGAGCAGTACTTC.